The T cell receptor beta chain described here comes from a study of T cells after yellow fever vaccination. Germline CDR1 and CDR2: KGHSH and LQKENI. V lost 5 bases to trimming and J lost 5 bases, with 13 bases between them. This CDR3 has 15 residues. They built TCR cDNA with 5'RACE template switching, a step that put in a universal primer site and UMIs. TCRdb itself ran the 5' RACE reads through MiXCR, one entry per CDR3 protein. Altogether around 300,000 distinct CDR3 sequences are present, approximately 4% being singletons, with the ten largest covering about 26%. The specimen was PBMCs, collected 5 days after the yellow fever booster vaccination. This chain links TRBV18 with TRBJ1-6; perhaps TRBD1 as D (5 bases). This receptor was taken from a young man who received the YFV17D yellow fever vaccine. The DNA of the CDR3 is TGTGCCAGCTCAGTCAGGGAGGATAATAATTCACCCCTCCACTTT. Encoded protein: CASSVREDNNSPLHF.